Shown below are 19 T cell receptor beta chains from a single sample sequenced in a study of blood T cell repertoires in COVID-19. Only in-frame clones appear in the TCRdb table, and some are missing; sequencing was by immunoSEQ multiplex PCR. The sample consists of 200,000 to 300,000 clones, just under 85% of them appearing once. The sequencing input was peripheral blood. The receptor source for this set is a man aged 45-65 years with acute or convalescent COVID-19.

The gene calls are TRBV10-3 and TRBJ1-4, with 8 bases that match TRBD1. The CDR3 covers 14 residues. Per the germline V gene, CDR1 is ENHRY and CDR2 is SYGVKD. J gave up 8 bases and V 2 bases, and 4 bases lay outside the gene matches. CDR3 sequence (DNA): TGTGCCATCAGTGAGGGACAGGGCTGGGAAAAACTGTTTTTT. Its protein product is CAISEGQGWEKLFF.

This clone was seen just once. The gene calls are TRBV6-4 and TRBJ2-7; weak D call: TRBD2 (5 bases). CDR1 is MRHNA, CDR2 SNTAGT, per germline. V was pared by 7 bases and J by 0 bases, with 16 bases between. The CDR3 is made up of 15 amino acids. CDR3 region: CASTARTGNSYEQYF. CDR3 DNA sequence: TGTGCCAGCACCGCACGAACGGGAAACTCCTACGAGCAGTACTTC.

The CDR3 loop reads CASSLAPAAGSPLHF. DNA of the CDR3: TGTGCCAGCAGCTTGGCGCCAGCCGCCGGGTCACCCCTCCACTTT. The J gene is TRBJ1-6, the V gene TRBV5-6; D is undetermined. Per germline, CDR1 SGHDT and CDR2 YYEEEE. The CDR3 is 15 amino acids. Trimming stripped 0 bases from V and 10 bases from J, with 14 bases between.

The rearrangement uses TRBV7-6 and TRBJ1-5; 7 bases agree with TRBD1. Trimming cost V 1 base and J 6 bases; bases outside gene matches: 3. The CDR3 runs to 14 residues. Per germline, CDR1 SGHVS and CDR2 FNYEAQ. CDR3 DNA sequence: TGTGCCAGCAGCTTAGAAAGGGGGCGTCAGCCCCAGCATTTT. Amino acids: CASSLERGRQPQHF.

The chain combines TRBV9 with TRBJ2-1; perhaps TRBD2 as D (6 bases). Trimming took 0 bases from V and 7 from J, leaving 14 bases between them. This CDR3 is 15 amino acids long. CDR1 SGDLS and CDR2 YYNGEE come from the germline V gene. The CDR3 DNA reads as TGTGCCAGCAGCGTAGATGGGGGGACCGGTAATGAGCAGTTCTTC. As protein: CASSVDGGTGNEQFF.

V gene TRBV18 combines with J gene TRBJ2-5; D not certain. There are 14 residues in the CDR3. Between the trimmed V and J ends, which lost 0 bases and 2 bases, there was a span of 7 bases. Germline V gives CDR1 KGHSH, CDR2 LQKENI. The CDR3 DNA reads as TGTGCCAGCTCACCACCGCGGCAACAAGAGACCCAGTACTTC. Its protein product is CASSPPRQQETQYF.

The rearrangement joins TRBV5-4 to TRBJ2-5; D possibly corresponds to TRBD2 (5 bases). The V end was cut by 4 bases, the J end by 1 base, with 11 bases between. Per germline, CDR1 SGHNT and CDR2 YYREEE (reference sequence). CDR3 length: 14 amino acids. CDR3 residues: CASSPTRPQETQYF. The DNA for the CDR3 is TGTGCCAGCAGCCCTACTAGGCCCCAAGAGACCCAGTACTTC.

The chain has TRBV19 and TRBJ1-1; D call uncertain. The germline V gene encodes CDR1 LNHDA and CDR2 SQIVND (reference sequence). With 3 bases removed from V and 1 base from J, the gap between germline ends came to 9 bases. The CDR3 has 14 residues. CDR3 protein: CASSMRSGNTEAFF. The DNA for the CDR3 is TGTGCCAGTAGTATGAGATCGGGGAACACTGAAGCTTTCTTT.

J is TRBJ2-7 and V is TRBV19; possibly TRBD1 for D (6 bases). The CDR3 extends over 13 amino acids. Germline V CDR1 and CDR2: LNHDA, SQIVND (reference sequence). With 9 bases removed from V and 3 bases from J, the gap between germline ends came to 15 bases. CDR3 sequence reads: CASQANRDYEQYF. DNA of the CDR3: TGTGCCAGCCAAGCTAACAGGGACTACGAGCAGTACTTC.

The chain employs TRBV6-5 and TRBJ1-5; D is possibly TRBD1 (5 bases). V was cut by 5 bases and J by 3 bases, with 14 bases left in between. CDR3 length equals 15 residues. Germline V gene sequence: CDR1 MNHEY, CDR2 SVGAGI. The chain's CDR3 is CASSRGRESNQPQHF. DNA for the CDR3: TGTGCCAGCAGTCGAGGCAGGGAATCCAATCAGCCCCAGCATTTT.

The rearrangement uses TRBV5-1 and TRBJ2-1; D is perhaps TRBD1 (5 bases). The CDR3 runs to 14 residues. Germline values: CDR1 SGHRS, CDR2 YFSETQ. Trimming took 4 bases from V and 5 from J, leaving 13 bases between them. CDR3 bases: TGCGCCAGCAGCCCTCTGACAGCGAACAATGAGCAGTTCTTC. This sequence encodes CASSPLTANNEQFF.

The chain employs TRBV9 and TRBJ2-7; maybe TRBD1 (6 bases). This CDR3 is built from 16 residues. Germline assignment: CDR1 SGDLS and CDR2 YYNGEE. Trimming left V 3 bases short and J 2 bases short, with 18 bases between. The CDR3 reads CASSANRDIRPYEQYF. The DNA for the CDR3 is TGTGCCAGCAGCGCAAACCGGGACATCCGTCCCTACGAGCAGTACTTC. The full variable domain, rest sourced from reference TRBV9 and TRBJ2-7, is DSGVTQTPKHLITATGQRVTLRCSPRSGDLSVYWYQQSLDQGLQFLIQYYNGEERAKGNILERFSAQQFPDLHSELNLSSLELGDSALYFCASSANRDIRPYEQYFGPGTRLTVT.

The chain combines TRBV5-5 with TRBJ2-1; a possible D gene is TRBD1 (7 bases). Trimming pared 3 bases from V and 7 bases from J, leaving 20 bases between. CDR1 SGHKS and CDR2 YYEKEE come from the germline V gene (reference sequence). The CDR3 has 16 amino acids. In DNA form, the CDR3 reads TGTGCCAGCAGCTCAGGGGGACTGGGGCCTCAGAATGAGCAGTTCTTC. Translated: CASSSGGLGPQNEQFF.

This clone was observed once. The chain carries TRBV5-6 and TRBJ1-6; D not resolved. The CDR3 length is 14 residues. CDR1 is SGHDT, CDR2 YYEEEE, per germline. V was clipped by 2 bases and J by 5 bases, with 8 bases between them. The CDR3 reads CASSFPVNNSPLHF. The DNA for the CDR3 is TGTGCCAGCAGCTTCCCAGTGAATAATTCACCCCTCCACTTT. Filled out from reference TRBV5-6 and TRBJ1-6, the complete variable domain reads DAGVTQSPTHLIKTRGQQVTLRCSPKSGHDTVSWYQQALGQGPQFIFQYYEEEERQRGNFPDRFSGHQFPNYSSELNVNALLLGDSALYLCASSFPVNNSPLHFGNGTRLTVT.

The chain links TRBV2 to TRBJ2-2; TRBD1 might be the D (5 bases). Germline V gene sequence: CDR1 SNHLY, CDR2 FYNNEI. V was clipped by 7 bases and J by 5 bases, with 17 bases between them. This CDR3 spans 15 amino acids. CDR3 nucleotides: TGTGCCAGCACAAAAGAGTACAGGAGTACCGGGGAGCTGTTTTTT. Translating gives CASTKEYRSTGELFF.

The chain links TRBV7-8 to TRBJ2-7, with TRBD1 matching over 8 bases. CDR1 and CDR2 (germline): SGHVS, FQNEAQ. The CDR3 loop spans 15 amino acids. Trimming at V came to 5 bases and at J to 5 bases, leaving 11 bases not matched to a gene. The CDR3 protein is CASSLTQGAYHEQYF. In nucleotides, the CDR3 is TGTGCCAGCAGCCTAACCCAGGGGGCGTATCACGAGCAGTACTTC.

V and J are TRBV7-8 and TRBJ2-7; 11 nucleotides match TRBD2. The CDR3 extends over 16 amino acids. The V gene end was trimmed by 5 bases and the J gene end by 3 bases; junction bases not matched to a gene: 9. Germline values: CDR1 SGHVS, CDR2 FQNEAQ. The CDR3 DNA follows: TGTGCCAGCAGCATCCTCACTAGCGGGAGTGACTACGAGCAGTACTTC. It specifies CASSILTSGSDYEQYF.

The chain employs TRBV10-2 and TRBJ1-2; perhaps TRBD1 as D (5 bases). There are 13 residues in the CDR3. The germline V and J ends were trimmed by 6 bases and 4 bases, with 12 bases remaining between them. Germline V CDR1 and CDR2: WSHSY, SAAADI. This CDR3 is CASSPGRGYGYTF. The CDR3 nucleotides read TGCGCCAGCAGCCCGGGGAGGGGCTATGGCTACACCTTC.

CDR3 loop: CASSQDSVFRGTENYEQYF. CDR3 coding DNA: TGCGCCAGCAGCCAAGATAGTGTTTTCCGGGGGACAGAGAATTACGAGCAGTACTTC. The genes are TRBV4-1 and TRBJ2-7; TRBD1 might be the D (7 bases). The CDR3 extends over 19 amino acids. Germline CDR1 MGHRA, CDR2 YSYEKL. V gave up 0 bases and J gave up 4 bases, with 25 bases separating them.